This record concerns one T cell receptor (beta chain) sequence. As yet, its antigen is unknown. The source of the sample is a study of vaccination and CD4 T cells after COVID-19. Study information: Cellular stimulation was performed using overlapping spike peptides derived from SARS-CoV-2, HCoV-NL63, HCoV-OC43 and HCoV-229E. General study results and limits: Median SARS-CoV-2-reactive clonotype numbers went from about 20 to 38; this increase was not significant.

Regarding treatment: roughly 10-day PBMC culture with coronavirus spike peptide pools or control peptides (ViraFEST assay). Per the germline V gene, CDR1 is DFQATT and CDR2 is SNEGSKA (reference sequence). There are 16 residues in the CDR3. The J segment lost 1 base and the V segment lost 1 base, leaving 6 bases of the junction unmatched. At the Johns Hopkins FTIC core, DNA taken from cultured CD4+ T cells was sequenced by way of the Oncomine TCR Beta short-read assay. TCRdb used MiXCR to reprocess the PCR reads, holding one entry per CDR3 protein. The sample shows under 20,000 distinct CDR3 sequences, around two fifths of them seen only once.

The J gene is TRBJ1-5, the V gene TRBV20-1; TRBD1 agrees at 8 bases. The sequencing used CD4+ T cells from blood, cultured in vitro, collected after SARS-CoV-2 vaccination. This clonotype was sampled from a human donor who had recovered from COVID-19. The CDR3 DNA reads TGCAGTGCTAGAGCCACAGGGGGAGGAAGCAATCAGCCCCAGCATTTT. This codes for CSARATGGGSNQPQHF.